These T cell receptor beta chains were read from a single sample in a study of monozygotic twins with inflammatory bowel disease. TCRdb reworked the 5' RACE reads into one entry per CDR3 protein, no DNA. This sample's clone table lists approximately 160,000 distinct CDR3 sequences. Source material: blood. The receptors were gathered from a human donor with ulcerative colitis or Crohn's disease, or a healthy co-twin of an affected twin (not recorded which). CDR3s include the opening cysteine and the closing phenylalanine or tryptophan.

length: 20; V: TRBV7-6; J: TRBJ2-2; CDR3: CASSLAPGLAGAAATGELFF
length: 19; V: TRBV18; J: TRBJ2-7; CDR3: CASSPLAGGPTRSSYEQYF
length: 14; V: TRBV5-4; J: TRBJ2-3; CDR3: CASSLNLGTDTQYF
length: 15; V: TRBV6-1; J: TRBJ1-5; CDR3: CASSATDPSNQPQHF
length: 17; V: TRBV18; J: TRBJ2-1; CDR3: CASSRNGRANSYNEQFF
length: 12; V: TRBV30; J: TRBJ1-1; CDR3: CAWNWGNTEAFF
length: 17; V: TRBV3-1; J: TRBJ2-7; CDR3: CASSQDRGRGNSYEQYF
length: 15; V: TRBV18; J: TRBJ2-2; CDR3: CASSPRQGTSGELFF
length: 14; V: TRBV10-3; J: TRBJ2-7; CDR3: CAISGGQGTYEQYF
length: 15; V: TRBV7-7; J: TRBJ2-7; CDR3: CASSSGLGEGYEQYF
length: 12; V: TRBV15; J: TRBJ1-4; CDR3: CATSRHLEKLFF
length: 14; V: TRBV6-5; J: TRBJ2-7; CDR3: CASSYGTSIGEQYF
length: 13; V: TRBV29-1; J: TRBJ1-2; CDR3: CSVEDAWNYGYTF
length: 12; V: TRBV11-2; J: TRBJ1-2; CDR3: CASSPQGFGYTF
length: 14; V: TRBV20-1; J: TRBJ1-2; CDR3: CSASPVESLYGYTF
length: 11; V: TRBV7-9; J: TRBJ1-2; CDR3: CASSLSRDNTF
length: 11; V: TRBV29-1; J: TRBJ1-2; CDR3: CSVEKRMGYTF
length: 14; V: TRBV5-1; J: TRBJ2-5; CDR3: CASSVTGKGETQYF
length: 16; V: TRBV7-2; J: TRBJ2-3; CDR3: CASKEGGPRVTDTQYF
length: 12; V: TRBV20-1; J: TRBJ2-7; CDR3: CSAREGAREQYF
length: 13; V: TRBV3-1; J: TRBJ2-7; CDR3: CASSQVLLGEQYF
length: 15; V: TRBV20-1; J: TRBJ1-1; CDR3: CSAIAGEKANTEAFF